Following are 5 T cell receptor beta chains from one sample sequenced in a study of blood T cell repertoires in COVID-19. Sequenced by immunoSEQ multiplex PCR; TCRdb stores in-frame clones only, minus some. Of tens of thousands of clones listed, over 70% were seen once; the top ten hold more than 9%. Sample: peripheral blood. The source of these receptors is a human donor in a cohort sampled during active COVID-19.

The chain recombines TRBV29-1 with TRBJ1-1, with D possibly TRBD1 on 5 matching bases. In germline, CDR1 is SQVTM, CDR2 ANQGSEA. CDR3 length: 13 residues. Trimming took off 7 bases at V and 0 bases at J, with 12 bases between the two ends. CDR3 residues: CSAQTDLNTEAFF. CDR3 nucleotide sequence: TGCAGCGCCCAGACAGACCTGAACACTGAAGCTTTCTTT. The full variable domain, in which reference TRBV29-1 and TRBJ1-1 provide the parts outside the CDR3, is SAVISQKPSRDICQRGTSLTIQCQVDSQVTMMFWYRQQPGQSLTLIATANQGSEATYESGFVIDKFPISRPNLTFSTLTVSNMSPEDSSIYLCSAQTDLNTEAFFGQGTRLTVV.

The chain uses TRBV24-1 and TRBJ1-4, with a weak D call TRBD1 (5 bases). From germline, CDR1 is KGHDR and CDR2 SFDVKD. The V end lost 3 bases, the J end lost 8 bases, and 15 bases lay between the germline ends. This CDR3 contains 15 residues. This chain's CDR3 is CATSDMGLNEEKLFF. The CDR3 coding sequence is TGTGCCACCAGTGATATGGGACTTAACGAAGAAAAACTGTTTTTT.

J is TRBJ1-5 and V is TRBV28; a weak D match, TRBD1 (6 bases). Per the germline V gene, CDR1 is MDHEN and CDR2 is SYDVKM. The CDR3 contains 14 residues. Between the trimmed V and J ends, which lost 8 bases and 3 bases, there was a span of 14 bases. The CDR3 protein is CASLRAGANQPQHF. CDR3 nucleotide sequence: TGTGCCAGCTTAAGAGCAGGGGCCAATCAGCCCCAGCATTTT.

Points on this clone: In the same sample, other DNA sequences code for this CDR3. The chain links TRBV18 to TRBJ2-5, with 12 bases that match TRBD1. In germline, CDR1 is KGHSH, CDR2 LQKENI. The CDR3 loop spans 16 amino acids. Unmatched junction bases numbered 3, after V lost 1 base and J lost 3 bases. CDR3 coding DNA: TGTGCCAGCTCACCACTCGGGACAGGGGGCGAAGAGACCCAGTACTTC. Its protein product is CASSPLGTGGEETQYF.

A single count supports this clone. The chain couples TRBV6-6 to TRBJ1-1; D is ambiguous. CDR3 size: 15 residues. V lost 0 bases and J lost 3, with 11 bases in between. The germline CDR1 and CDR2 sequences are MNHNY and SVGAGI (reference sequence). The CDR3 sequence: CASSYSRVWHTEAFF. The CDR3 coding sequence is TGTGCCAGCAGTTACTCGAGGGTATGGCACACTGAAGCTTTCTTT.